Below are 22 T cell receptor beta chains sequenced from a single sample in a study of blood T cell repertoires in COVID-19. Assay used: immunoSEQ multiplex PCR; TCRdb lists only in-frame clones, some missing. Of about 130,000 clones listed, 60% to 80% are singletons. The sample consisted of peripheral blood. The source is a man in his sixties with acute or convalescent COVID-19.

The gene calls are TRBV12-5 and TRBJ2-5, with TRBD2 identical over 9 bases. J lost 3 bases, V lost 1 base, and 9 bases had no gene match. The CDR3 loop spans 17 amino acids. Per the germline V gene, CDR1 is LGHNT and CDR2 is FRNRAP. Here the CDR3 reads CASGLGFRAGGKETQYF. The CDR3 DNA follows: TGTGCTAGTGGTTTGGGATTTCGAGCGGGGGGAAAAGAGACCCAGTACTTC.

This clone came up a few times. The V and J genes are TRBV6-5 and TRBJ2-2; D not certain. This CDR3 contains 11 residues. Germline CDR1 MNHEY, CDR2 SVGAGI. The V and J ends lost 7 bases and 2 bases respectively, with 2 bases between them. CDR3 sequence reads: CASTNTGELFF. CDR3 DNA sequence: TGTGCCAGCACTAACACCGGGGAGCTGTTTTTT.

Points on this clone: One end of the junction varies from germline; a read error may be responsible. The chain uses TRBV5-1 and TRBJ1-1; D possibly corresponds to TRBD1 (6 bases). CDR3 length: 14 residues. CDR1 and CDR2 (germline): SGHRS, YFSETQ. CDR3 sequence: CASRLGEGGTEAFF. The CDR3 DNA reads TGCGCCAGCAGGTTGGGGGAAGGGGGCACTGAAGCTTTCTTT.

The chain employs TRBV6-5 and TRBJ1-5, with D possibly being TRBD1 (6 bases). The CDR3 consists of 13 residues. Germline CDR1 and CDR2: MNHEY and SVGAGI. V shed 10 bases and J shed 2 bases, with 12 bases lying between them. CDR3 loop: CATRSGGNQPQHF. The CDR3 region has the DNA TGTGCCACACGTTCAGGGGGCAATCAGCCCCAGCATTTT.

The rearrangement links TRBV24-1 to TRBJ2-5; no reliable D call. The CDR3 is made up of 15 amino acids. V lost 4 bases and J lost 5, with 16 bases in between. The germline CDR1 and CDR2 sequences are KGHDR and SFDVKD. The CDR3 DNA reads as TGTGCCACCAGTGACCCAGCGTGGAGTCCGGAGACCCAGTACTTC. It yields the protein CATSDPAWSPETQYF.

This clone turned up a few times. V is TRBV4-2 and J is TRBJ2-3; unclear D gene. In germline, CDR1 is LGHNA, CDR2 YNFKEQ. This CDR3 is built from 14 residues. The ends were cut back, 4 bases at V and 4 bases at J, with 12 bases in the middle. This CDR3 reads CASSLDLGPDTQYF. Written as DNA, the CDR3 is TGTGCCAGCAGCCTAGATCTAGGTCCAGATACGCAGTATTTT.

The gene calls are TRBV7-3 and TRBJ1-3; D gene uncertain. V lost 1 base, J lost 4 bases, and 14 bases lay in between. This CDR3 comprises 16 residues. Germline CDR1 SGHTA, CDR2 FQGTGA. For the CDR3, the DNA is TGTGCCAGCAGCTTAAGCCCAGGAGGTAAAGGAAACACCATATATTTT. Translated, it gives CASSLSPGGKGNTIYF. The full variable domain, completed using reference TRBV7-3 and TRBJ1-3, is GAGVSQTPSNKVTEKGKYVELRCDPISGHTALYWYRQSLGQGPEFLIYFQGTGAADDSGLPNDRFFAVRPEGSVSTLKIQRTERGDSAVYLCASSLSPGGKGNTIYFGEGSWLTVV.

The V call is TRBV10-2, the J call TRBJ2-2; tentatively, D is TRBD2 (5 bases). Between the trimmed V and J ends, which lost 3 bases and 4 bases, there was a span of 9 bases. Germline V gene sequence: CDR1 WSHSY, CDR2 SAAADI. The CDR3 spans 14 residues. The CDR3 DNA reads as TGCGCCAGCAGTGACCGCCTAGCCACCGGGGAGCTGTTTTTT. This sequence encodes CASSDRLATGELFF.

This clone was detected only once. V and J are TRBV5-1 and TRBJ2-7, with a possible D match to TRBD2 (5 bases). The CDR3 totals 16 residues. Trimming stripped 0 bases from V and 4 bases from J, with 17 bases between. CDR1 is SGHRS and CDR2 is YFSETQ in the germline V gene. CDR3 amino acids: CASSLGASGRNYEQYF. CDR3 nucleotides: TGCGCCAGCAGCTTGGGGGCGAGCGGAAGAAATTACGAGCAGTACTTC.

This clone was found once. This chain connects TRBV6-4 to TRBJ2-7; 10 bases match TRBD1. The germline V gene has CDR1 MRHNA and CDR2 SNTAGT. The CDR3 contains 19 residues. The V gene end was trimmed by 0 bases and the J gene end by 6 bases; junction bases not matched to a gene: 17. This CDR3 reads CASSDSDPNGQGVRREQYF. CDR3 DNA sequence: TGTGCCAGCAGTGACTCGGACCCTAATGGACAGGGGGTCCGACGCGAGCAGTACTTC.

This sequence joins TRBV12-5 and TRBJ2-7; 8 bases map to TRBD2. The CDR3 is 16 amino acids. Trimming cost V 1 base and J 7 bases; bases outside gene matches: 12. Germline CDR1 LGHNT, CDR2 FRNRAP. CDR3 sequence: CASGLGVAGTLGEQYF. Written as DNA, the CDR3 is TGTGCTAGTGGTTTGGGGGTAGCGGGGACTCTTGGGGAGCAGTACTTC.

The rearrangement links TRBV6-2 or TRBV6-3 to TRBJ2-3; 10 bases map to TRBD2. The CDR3 spans 17 residues. From germline, CDR1 is MNHEY and CDR2 SVGEGT. The ends lost 2 bases at V and 6 bases at J; junction bases unmatched: 11. The CDR3 DNA follows: TGTGCCAGCAGTTACGCTTCCGGACTAGCGGATCTCGATACGCAGTATTTT. Protein product: CASSYASGLADLDTQYF.

The rearrangement links TRBV4-1 to TRBJ2-2, with a possible D match to TRBD2 (5 bases). V dropped 0 bases and J dropped 4 bases, with 12 bases sitting between them. Germline-derived CDR1 and CDR2 are MGHRA and YSYEKL. This CDR3 contains 16 residues. The CDR3 nucleotides read TGCGCCAGCAGCCAAGAACCTAGACTAAGCACCGGGGAGCTGTTTTTT. It is translated as CASSQEPRLSTGELFF.

This clone was seen only a few times. The gene calls are TRBV12-5 and TRBJ1-1; no definite D call. The ends were cut back, 5 bases at V and 2 bases at J, with 15 bases in the middle. Germline lookup yields CDR1 LGHNT and CDR2 FRNRAP. The CDR3 loop spans 15 amino acids. CDR3 residues: CASGRTGSLNTEAFF. The CDR3 nucleotides read TGTGCTAGTGGTCGTACCGGGTCCCTAAACACTGAAGCTTTCTTT.

This clone showed up just a few times. J is TRBJ2-2 and V is TRBV5-6; TRBD2 matches 7 bases. The junction had 8 bases not matched to a gene; V was cut back by 5 bases and J by 4 bases. The CDR3 is 15 amino acids. Germline V gene data show CDR1 as SGHDT and CDR2 as YYEEEE. The CDR3 reads CASRTYTGGTGELFF. CDR3 sequence (DNA): TGTGCCAGCAGAACGTACACGGGGGGCACCGGGGAGCTGTTTTTT.

As DNA, the CDR3 is TGCGCCAGCTCGGGGGGGACAGGGGAGGCCTACGAGCAGTACTTC. Encoded protein: CASSGGTGEAYEQYF. This chain uses TRBV5-1 with TRBJ2-7; TRBD1 aligns across 10 bases. Trimming took 7 bases from V and 2 from J; bases not matched to a gene: 9. The CDR3 is 15 residues long. Germline V gives CDR1 SGHRS, CDR2 YFSETQ.

The V and J genes are TRBV28 and TRBJ1-2, with 8 positions matching TRBD1. CDR1 is MDHEN, CDR2 SYDVKM, per germline. The CDR3 is 15 residues long. Losses at the gene ends were 5 bases for V and 4 bases for J; bases not matched to a gene: 9. CDR3 nucleotides: TGTGCCAGCAGTGAGGCAGGACAGGGCGGCTATGGCTACACCTTC. Its translation: CASSEAGQGGYGYTF.

The V gene is TRBV6-1, the J gene TRBJ2-7; D unclear. Per germline, CDR1 MNHNS and CDR2 SASEGT. The germline V and J ends were trimmed by 4 bases and 1 base, with 23 bases remaining between them. This CDR3 region has 18 residues. The chain's CDR3 is CASSVRLPTDTSSYEQYF. The DNA for the CDR3 is TGTGCCAGCAGTGTTAGACTTCCCACGGATACCTCGTCCTACGAGCAGTACTTC.

The chain combines TRBV6-5 with TRBJ2-2; a possible D gene is TRBD2 (6 bases). From germline, CDR1 is MNHEY and CDR2 SVGAGI. The CDR3 is 14 residues long. Trimming removed 6 bases at V and 7 bases at J, with 15 bases between. CDR3: CASRSPGLLGELFF. CDR3 sequence (DNA): TGTGCCAGCAGAAGTCCGGGACTTCTCGGGGAGCTGTTTTTT.

J is TRBJ2-7 and V is TRBV7-3, with 7 bases fitting TRBD1. The V segment lost 5 bases and the J segment 5 bases; nucleotides outside the gene matches: 9. CDR1 and CDR2 (germline): SGHTA, FQGTGA. The CDR3 sequence is 14 residues long. The CDR3 loop reads CASSRDRVQDEQYF. CDR3 nucleotide sequence: TGTGCCAGCAGCCGCGACAGGGTCCAAGACGAGCAGTACTTC.

The rearrangement uses TRBV24-1 and TRBJ2-3; D is perhaps TRBD1 (6 bases). The CDR3 has 14 residues. The V end was cut by 10 bases, the J end by 0 bases, with 13 bases between. The germline V gene has CDR1 KGHDR and CDR2 SFDVKD. The CDR3 region has the DNA TGTGCCACTGCGACAGGAGTAAGCACAGATACGCAGTATTTT. Translating it yields CATATGVSTDTQYF.

Only a few counts were recorded for this clone. The rearrangement joins TRBV5-5 to TRBJ2-7; 9 nucleotides agree with TRBD1. Germline V lookup: CDR1 SGHKS, CDR2 YYEKEE (reference sequence). J gave up 5 bases and V 5 bases, and 2 bases lay outside the gene matches. This CDR3 is 12 amino acids long. The CDR3 region has the DNA TGTGCCAGCAGGCGGACAGGGGACGAGCAGTACTTC. Residues: CASRRTGDEQYF. The full variable domain, completed using reference TRBV5-5 and TRBJ2-7, is DAGVTQSPTHLIKTRGQQVTLRCSPISGHKSVSWYQQVLGQGPQFIFQYYEKEERGRGNFPDRFSARQFPNYSSELNVNALLLGDSALYLCASRRTGDEQYFGPGTRLTVT.